Sequencing of this T cell receptor beta chain was carried out in a study of T-cell memory formation after mild COVID-19 listed by TCRdb under 2021. Study-level background: Most TCR sequence clusters were specific to one of the two donors. In two donors, T-cell clones that expanded and contracted after mild COVID-19 were tracked by sequencing TCRalpha and TCRbeta repertoires over time. Two young, previously healthy adult volunteers, one female and one male, were included in the cohort.

Looking up the germline V gene (reference sequence) yields CDR1 LNHNV and CDR2 YYDKDF. Trimming at the junction amounts to 0 bases on V and 6 bases on J, and the germline ends lie 9 bases apart. CDR3 length: 13 amino acids, cysteine to phenylalanine. This entry keeps only the CDR3 DNA: 39 bases, framed from base 1. This clonotype was counted ten times or more. Its recognized antigen is unknown. Per-nucleotide qualities are absent, and no much larger clonotype sits a single base away. General conclusions and limits of the study: Contracting CD4+ clones were located mainly in the CM and EM memory subsets, whereas CD8+ clones were found to be enriched in EMRA. The second-wave clones that peaked on day 37 were not confirmed to be SARS-CoV-2 specific. Clones contracting from day 15 to 85 had balanced CD4/CD8 phenotypes, while a second wave expanding from day 15 to 37 was biased towards CD4+. Some responding clones were detected in pre-infection memory, suggesting pre-existing cross-reactive memory T cells joined the SARS-CoV-2 response. The study included only a couple of mild cases, and larger cohorts that include severe cases with pre-infection samples were judged to be necessary.

Sequencing was carried out with an Illumina NovaSeq 6000. TCRalpha and TCRbeta cDNA libraries were built by 5'RACE with constant-segment primers, adding sample barcodes and unique molecular identifiers. RNA was extracted from every sample with Trizol reagent. Libraries were amplified in two PCR steps, with a second sample barcode and Illumina TruSeq adapters added in the second step. Sequencing of the libraries was done on an Illumina NovaSeq, producing 2 x 150 bp paired-end reads. The study's own analysis went as follows. The reads were demultiplexed and collapsed into UMI-guided consensus sequences using migec v1.2.7. With mixcr v2.1.11, UMI consensuses were aligned to TRA and TRB V and J templates and assembled into clonotypes. Clonotypes were classified as expanded or contracted when called significant by both edgeR and NoisET, with noise models trained on biological replicates. For edgeR calls, the thresholds were a false discovery rate-adjusted p below 0.01 and a log2 fold-change of 1. As an exploratory analysis of dynamics, max-normalized trajectories of the 1000 most abundant clonotypes were examined with PCA combined with hierarchical clustering. Separately sequenced CD4+ and CD8+ repertoires were used to assign a CD4 or CD8 phenotype to each responding clone. Through fastp at Q25 and MiXCR, TCRdb rebuilt clones from the public reads, retaining in-frame beta chains. Every CDR3 protein is listed once, alongside the most common genes and DNA of its rows. The authors' filters were not applied to this entry. The sample table lists a few hundred thousand distinct CDR3 sequences, 25% to 30% of them with a count of one. The top ten clones comprise approximately 13% of the sample.

Ficoll-Paque density gradient centrifugation was the method used to isolate PBMCs. Input material: PBMCs or a T cell subset sorted from them (not recorded which). The rearranged chain carries TRBV15 and TRBJ2-7; 5 matching bases give a weak D call of TRBD1. The TCR originated in an adult woman who had mild COVID-19 (a few samples of this study predate the infection). The sample titles of this study are shuffled in the database, so cell type and time point are left out; the donor was told from shared clones. The base sequence is TGTGCCACCAGCAGAGACCATAGGGGCGAGCAGTACTTC. Its translation is CATSRDHRGEQYF.